The 27 T cell receptor beta chains below all came from one sample that was sequenced in a study of somatic mutations in cytotoxic T cells in rheumatoid arthritis. Produced via immunoSEQ multiplex PCR; TCRdb's table is partial and in-frame only. Of around 24,000 clones detected, roughly 87% appear once; the ten largest clones hold roughly 4.9%. Sequenced input: CD8+ T cells sorted from blood. These receptors were collected from a man aged 50-60 years in good health.

The chain recombines TRBV27 with TRBJ2-7; D ambiguous. V lost 2 bases and J lost 4, with 15 bases in between. CDR1 is MNHEY and CDR2 is SMNVEV in the germline V gene (reference sequence). The CDR3 sequence is 15 residues long. This chain's CDR3 is CASSLLWGKVYEQYF. CDR3 DNA sequence: TGTGCCAGCAGTTTACTCTGGGGTAAAGTATACGAGCAGTACTTC.

The gene calls are TRBV28 and TRBJ1-2; tentatively, D is TRBD1 (5 bases). The V gene's germline CDR1 is MDHEN and CDR2 SYDVKM. The CDR3 contains 13 residues. Trimming removed 2 bases at V and 4 bases at J, with 8 bases between. The CDR3 spells CASSLRGPYGYTF. CDR3 bases: TGTGCCAGCAGTTTACGGGGCCCCTATGGCTACACCTTC.

V and J are TRBV9 and TRBJ2-7; the D gene is possibly TRBD2 (5 bases). Per the germline V gene, CDR1 is SGDLS and CDR2 is YYNGEE. Trimming removed 2 bases at V and 5 bases at J, with 14 bases between. The CDR3 consists of 14 residues. This CDR3 reads CASSVGVFTDEQYF. In DNA form, the CDR3 reads TGTGCCAGCAGCGTCGGGGTTTTTACTGACGAGCAGTACTTC. The variable domain in full, with the rest retrieved from reference TRBV9 and TRBJ2-7, is DSGVTQTPKHLITATGQRVTLRCSPRSGDLSVYWYQQSLDQGLQFLIQYYNGEERAKGNILERFSAQQFPDLHSELNLSSLELGDSALYFCASSVGVFTDEQYFGPGTRLTVT.

V is TRBV28 and J is TRBJ2-5; D is perhaps TRBD1 or TRBD2 (7 bases each). Germline CDR1 and CDR2: MDHEN and SYDVKM. The CDR3 consists of 21 residues. Trimming left V 6 bases short and J 11 bases short, with 43 bases between. The CDR3 loop reads CASSPRLGTASLRGGPTEQYF. CDR3 nucleotide sequence: TGTGCCAGCAGCCCCCGTCTGGGGACAGCCTCACTAAGGGGAGGGCCGACGGAGCAGTACTTC. The full variable domain, in which reference TRBV28 and TRBJ2-5 provide the parts outside the CDR3, is DVKVTQSSRYLVKRTGEKVFLECVQDMDHENMFWYRQDPGLGLRLIYFSYDVKMKEKGDIPEGYSVSREKKERFSLILESASTNQTSMYLCASSPRLGTASLRGGPTEQYFGPGTRLLVL.

The chain couples TRBV2 to TRBJ2-1; 9 bases align to TRBD2. The CDR3 is 12 residues long. The V segment lost 8 bases and the J segment 6 bases; nucleotides outside the gene matches: 2. Germline V gene sequence: CDR1 SNHLY, CDR2 FYNNEI. The CDR3 DNA reads as TGTGCCAGCCGCGGGAGGGTCAATGAGCAGTTCTTC. This encodes CASRGRVNEQFF.

The chain employs TRBV30 and TRBJ2-7; no clear D. This CDR3 is built from 13 residues. The germline gives CDR1 GTSNPN, CDR2 SVGIG (reference sequence). V dropped 2 bases and J dropped 1 base, with 9 bases sitting between them. The CDR3 DNA reads TGTGCCTGGAGTAGGCAGAATTCCTACGAGCAGTACTTC. Translated, it gives CAWSRQNSYEQYF. Full variable domain (missing parts from reference TRBV30 and TRBJ2-7): SQTIHQWPATLVQPVGSPLSLECTVEGTSNPNLYWYRQAAGRGLQLLFYSVGIGQISSEVPQNLSASRPQDRQFILSSKKLLLSDSGFYLCAWSRQNSYEQYFGPGTRLTVT.

In DNA, the CDR3 is TGCGCCAGCAGCAGGGGACAGGGGGCCTCCTACGAGCAGTACTTC. It encodes CASSRGQGASYEQYF. The rearrangement links TRBV4-1 to TRBJ2-7, with 12 bases lining up with TRBD1. The CDR3 sequence is 15 residues long. The ends lost 5 bases at V and 0 bases at J; junction bases unmatched: 2. Germline assignment: CDR1 MGHRA and CDR2 YSYEKL.

The chain employs TRBV27 and TRBJ2-1; TRBD2 matches 7 bases. CDR1 and CDR2 (germline): MNHEY, SMNVEV (reference sequence). The CDR3 consists of 16 residues. With 3 bases clipped from V and 5 bases from J, the junction kept 10 bases outside the gene matches. The CDR3 nucleotides read TGTGCCAGCAGTTTTTCCTTGCTAGCGGCCCACAATGAGCAGTTCTTC. It is translated as CASSFSLLAAHNEQFF.

There are a few counts of this clone. The chain carries TRBV29-1 and TRBJ2-7, with 11 bases matching TRBD2. The germline V gene encodes CDR1 SQVTM and CDR2 ANQGSEA. V trimming: 7 bases; J trimming: 7 bases; junction bases outside the gene matches: 15. There are 15 residues in the CDR3. The CDR3 nucleotides read TGCAGCGCCGGGGAGGGTGGGCTAGCGGGAGGTGAGCAGTACTTC. It encodes CSAGEGGLAGGEQYF.

The genes are TRBV19 and TRBJ1-4; tentative D call: TRBD1 (6 bases). The V gene's germline CDR1 is LNHDA and CDR2 SQIVND (reference sequence). Trimming removed 5 bases at V and 3 bases at J, with 13 bases between. CDR3 length: 15 amino acids. CDR3 in DNA: TGTGCCAGTAGTCCACAGGGATTGGCTAATGAAAAACTGTTTTTT. This gives the protein CASSPQGLANEKLFF.

This clone was counted a few times. The chain recombines TRBV5-4 with TRBJ1-1, with no clear D. The germline V gene has CDR1 SGHNT and CDR2 YYREEE (reference sequence). V lost 6 bases, J lost 2 bases, and 5 bases lay in between. This CDR3 comprises 11 residues. CDR3 region: CASTDNTEAFF. The CDR3 coding sequence is TGTGCCAGCACGGACAACACTGAAGCTTTCTTT.

This sequence joins TRBV5-1 and TRBJ2-1; TRBD1 agrees at 8 bases. Trimming at V came to 7 bases and at J to 7 bases, leaving 10 bases not matched to a gene. The germline V gene has CDR1 SGHRS and CDR2 YFSETQ. CDR3 size: 14 residues. CDR3 in amino acids: CASRVQGAQNEQFF. The CDR3 DNA is TGCGCCAGCCGGGTTCAGGGGGCGCAAAATGAGCAGTTCTTC.

The CDR3 region is CASSLIQAGPETQYF. As DNA, the CDR3 is TGCGCCAGCAGCTTGATCCAGGCGGGTCCAGAGACCCAGTACTTC. The J gene is TRBJ2-5, the V gene TRBV5-1; D is perhaps TRBD2 (5 bases). The CDR3 has 15 residues. V lost 1 base and J lost 4, with 14 bases in between. The germline V gene encodes CDR1 SGHRS and CDR2 YFSETQ.

The chain joins TRBV5-1 to TRBJ2-2; D assignment may be TRBD1 or TRBD2 (7 bases each). The CDR3 length is 16 residues. Trimming cost V 4 bases and J 6 bases, with 19 bases left between them. Germline CDR1 and CDR2: SGHRS and YFSETQ. The DNA of the CDR3 is TGCGCCAGCAGCAAAAAGGGAGGGGGCGCGGCCGGGGAGCTGTTTTTT. Translated: CASSKKGGGAAGELFF.

The chain recombines TRBV5-8 with TRBJ1-1; 9 bases fit TRBD1. The germline gives CDR1 SGHTS, CDR2 YDEGEE. This CDR3 comprises 16 residues. Trimming removed 5 bases from V and 7 bases from J; junction bases left unmatched: 15. The CDR3: CASRSTGTGKDNEAFF. CDR3 sequence (DNA): TGTGCCAGCAGGTCAACCGGGACAGGGAAGGATAATGAAGCTTTCTTT.

This rearrangement joins TRBV7-9 to TRBJ2-7; 14 bases are a match to TRBD2. Germline assignment: CDR1 SEHNR and CDR2 FQNEAQ (reference sequence). CDR3 length: 16 amino acids. Trimming removed 5 bases from V and 6 bases from J; junction bases left unmatched: 9. The CDR3 reads CASSREGTSGRSEQYF. The DNA of the CDR3 is TGTGCCAGCAGCCGAGAGGGGACTAGCGGGAGAAGCGAGCAGTACTTC.

The chain joins TRBV6-5 to TRBJ1-1, with D perhaps matching TRBD1 (5 bases). V dropped 2 bases and J dropped 6 bases, with 7 bases sitting between them. The CDR3 totals 12 residues. CDR1 is MNHEY and CDR2 is SVGAGI in the germline V gene. CDR3 DNA sequence: TGTGCCAGCAGTTACGGGGGTTCTGAAGCTTTCTTT. Translated, it gives CASSYGGSEAFF.

The chain combines TRBV27 with TRBJ1-2; D possibly corresponds to TRBD1 (6 bases). The CDR3 sequence is 17 residues long. Germline assignment: CDR1 MNHEY and CDR2 SMNVEV (reference sequence). The V gene lost 5 bases and the J gene lost 6 bases, with 25 bases spanning the gap. CDR3 in DNA: TGTGCCAGCAGTCGGGACACCCGGCGCCTCGGGGCTGATGGCTACACCTTC. Encoded protein: CASSRDTRRLGADGYTF.

This clone was counted between two and nine times. V is TRBV7-6 and J is TRBJ1-2; a possible D gene is TRBD1 (5 bases). Germline CDR1 is SGHVS and CDR2 is FNYEAQ. The CDR3 loop spans 16 amino acids. V lost 5 bases to trimming and J lost 7 bases, with 23 bases between them. The CDR3 coding sequence is TGTGCCAGCAGCCAGTCCCCAGTGGTTGGGACTGGTGGCTACACCTTC. Encoded protein: CASSQSPVVGTGGYTF.

V and J are TRBV2 and TRBJ1-1; 7 bases fit TRBD1. The CDR3 has 11 residues. Germline values: CDR1 SNHLY, CDR2 FYNNEI. After removal of 8 bases from V and 10 bases from J, the junction contained 7 bases not matched to a gene. CDR3 DNA: TGTGCCAGCCATACAGGGGCTGGAGCTTTCTTT. Translating it yields CASHTGAGAFF. The full variable domain, its missing parts supplied by reference TRBV2 and TRBJ1-1, is EPEVTQTPSHQVTQMGQEVILRCVPISNHLYFYWYRQILGQKVEFLVSFYNNEISEKSEIFDDQFSVERPDGSNFTLKIRSTKLEDSAMYFCASHTGAGAFFGQGTRLTVV.

The chain joins TRBV2 to TRBJ2-3, with D perhaps matching TRBD1 (6 bases). In germline, CDR1 is SNHLY, CDR2 FYNNEI. The ends were cut back, 5 bases at V and 0 bases at J, with 12 bases in the middle. This CDR3 spans 15 amino acids. In nucleotides, the CDR3 is TGTGCCAGCAGTTACAGGGTCTCTAGCACAGATACGCAGTATTTT. It codes for CASSYRVSSTDTQYF.

The chain is built from TRBV7-8 and TRBJ2-7; D not resolved. There are 14 residues in the CDR3. Germline-derived CDR1 and CDR2 are SGHVS and FQNEAQ. Trimming removed 3 bases at V and 1 base at J, with 10 bases between. As DNA, the CDR3 is TGTGCCAGCAGCTTTAGCCCCGAATCCTACGAGCAGTACTTC. Its translation is CASSFSPESYEQYF.

This clone was seen just once. This sample includes further DNA sequences coding for the same CDR3. The chain couples TRBV9 to TRBJ2-1, with D tentatively TRBD2 (6 bases). CDR1 is SGDLS, CDR2 YYNGEE, per germline. V was shortened by 0 bases and J by 7 bases, with 11 bases between the two germline ends. CDR3 length: 14 amino acids. In DNA, the CDR3 is TGTGCCAGCAGCGTAGGAGGGAGCGGGAATGAGCAGTTCTTC. This encodes CASSVGGSGNEQFF.

The chain couples TRBV4-1 to TRBJ1-5; D gene ambiguous. V lost 1 base, J lost 1 base, and 5 bases lay in between. CDR1 and CDR2 from the germline V gene are MGHRA and YSYEKL. This CDR3 is 14 amino acids long. CDR3 sequence (DNA): TGCGCCAGCAGCCAAGGATGGAGCAATCAGCCCCAGCATTTT. Amino acids: CASSQGWSNQPQHF.

This chain joins TRBV27 and TRBJ2-6; D remains unclear. The CDR3 length is 18 residues. V shed 6 bases and J shed 0 bases, with 18 bases lying between them. Germline CDR1 and CDR2: MNHEY and SMNVEV (reference sequence). CDR3 nucleotide sequence: TGTGCCAGCAGCCCCAGGCGCCATCCCGTCTCTGGGGCCAACGTCCTGACTTTC. This encodes CASSPRRHPVSGANVLTF. The full variable domain, in which reference TRBV27 and TRBJ2-6 provide the parts outside the CDR3, is EAQVTQNPRYLITVTGKKLTVTCSQNMNHEYMSWYRQDPGLGLRQIYYSMNVEVTDKGDVPEGYKVSRKEKRNFPLILESPSPNQTSLYFCASSPRRHPVSGANVLTFGAGSRLTVL.

The rearrangement links TRBV12-5 to TRBJ1-1; tentatively, D is TRBD1 (5 bases). The germline gives CDR1 LGHNT, CDR2 FRNRAP. CDR3 length: 13 amino acids. V lost 2 bases and J lost 1, with 5 bases in between. This CDR3 is CASGLTGNTEAFF. The CDR3, as DNA: TGTGCTAGTGGTTTGACAGGGAACACTGAAGCTTTCTTT.

This clone was observed a single time. The chain joins TRBV15 to TRBJ2-7, with 8 bases identical to TRBD2. The germline V gene encodes CDR1 LNHNV and CDR2 YYDKDF (reference sequence). This CDR3 spans 14 amino acids. V lost 8 bases to trimming and J lost 3 bases; unmatched junction nucleotides: 9. The CDR3, as DNA: TGTGCCACCTCGGGCCCCGGGAGGGGCTACGAGCAGTACTTC. Its translation: CATSGPGRGYEQYF.